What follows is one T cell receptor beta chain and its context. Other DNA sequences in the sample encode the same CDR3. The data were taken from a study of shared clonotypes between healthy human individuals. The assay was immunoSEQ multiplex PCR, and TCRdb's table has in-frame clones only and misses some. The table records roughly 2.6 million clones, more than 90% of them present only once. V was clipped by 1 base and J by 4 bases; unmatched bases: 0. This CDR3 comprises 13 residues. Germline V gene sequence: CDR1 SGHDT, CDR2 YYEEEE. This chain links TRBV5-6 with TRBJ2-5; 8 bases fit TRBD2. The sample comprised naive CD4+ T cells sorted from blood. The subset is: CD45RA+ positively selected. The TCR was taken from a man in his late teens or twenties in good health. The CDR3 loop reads CASSLRGGETQYF. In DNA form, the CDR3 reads TGTGCCAGCAGCTTGCGGGGGGGAGAGACCCAGTACTTC.